This T cell receptor beta chain is drawn from a study of T cell responses to AZD1222 COVID-19 vaccine. Method: immunoSEQ multiplex PCR; TCRdb's copy keeps in-frame clones and lacks some. The data hold 95,000 or so clones, with around nine tenths observed a single time. This clone appeared a few times. Sequencing used peripheral blood, obtained on day 0 of AZD1222 vaccination. This clonotype originated in an adult in good health.

The CDR3 protein is CSVETGTGVGYTF. Here the CDR3 DNA reads TGCAGCGTGGAGACCGGGACAGGGGTAGGCTACACCTTC. The J gene is TRBJ1-2, the V gene TRBV29-1; TRBD1 matches 10 bases. The CDR3 runs 13 residues. V shed 6 bases and J 8 bases; nucleotides not matched to a gene: 9. The germline CDR1 and CDR2 sequences are SQVTM and ANQGSEA.